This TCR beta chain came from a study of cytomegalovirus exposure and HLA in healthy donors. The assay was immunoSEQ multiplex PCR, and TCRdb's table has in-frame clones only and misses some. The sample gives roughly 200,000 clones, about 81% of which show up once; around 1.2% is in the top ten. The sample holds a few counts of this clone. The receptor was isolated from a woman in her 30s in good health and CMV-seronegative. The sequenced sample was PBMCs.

CDR3 sequence: CAWSVVRAGHGYTF. CDR3 sequence (DNA): TGTGCCTGGAGTGTTGTCAGGGCAGGCCATGGCTACACCTTC. The rearrangement links TRBV30 to TRBJ1-2, with a possible D match to TRBD1 (5 bases). This CDR3 comprises 14 residues. Between the trimmed V and J ends, which lost 0 bases and 6 bases, there was a span of 14 bases. Germline V gives CDR1 GTSNPN, CDR2 SVGIG (reference sequence).